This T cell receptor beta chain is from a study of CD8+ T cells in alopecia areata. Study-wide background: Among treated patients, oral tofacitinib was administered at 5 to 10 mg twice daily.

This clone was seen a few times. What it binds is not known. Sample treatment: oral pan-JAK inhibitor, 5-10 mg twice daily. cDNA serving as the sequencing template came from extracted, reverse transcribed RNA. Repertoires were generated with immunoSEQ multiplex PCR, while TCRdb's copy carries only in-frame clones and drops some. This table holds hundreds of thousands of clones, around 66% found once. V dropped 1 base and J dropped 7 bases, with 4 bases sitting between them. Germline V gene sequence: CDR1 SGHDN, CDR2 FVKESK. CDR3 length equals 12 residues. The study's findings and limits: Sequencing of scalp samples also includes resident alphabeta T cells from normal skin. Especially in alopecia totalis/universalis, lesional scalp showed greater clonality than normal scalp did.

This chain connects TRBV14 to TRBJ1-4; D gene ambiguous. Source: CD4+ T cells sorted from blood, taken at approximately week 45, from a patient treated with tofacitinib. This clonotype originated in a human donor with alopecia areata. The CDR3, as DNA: TGTGCCAGCAGCCAAGTTCCTGAAAAACTGTTTTTT. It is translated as CASSQVPEKLFF.